Listed below are T cell receptor beta chains from one sample, sequenced in a study of T cell repertoires in cytomegalovirus infection. TCRdb itself ran the reads through MiXCR, one entry per CDR3 protein. The table has about 180,000 distinct CDR3 sequences, roughly 15% seen once; the top ten hold roughly a quarter. Sequencing was performed on CD8+ T cells from PBMCs. The receptor source for this set is a human donor in good health (CMV status not recorded). Some clones in this sample may be carry-over from other donors' samples. The CDR3 runs from the conserved cysteine through the conserved F or W. Fields, in order: D gene, J gene, V gene, clone size, CDR3 protein, CDR3 DNA. The D gene is left open where the match is weak. The size entry is marked missing in some rows and otherwise reads once, few, many or a size class.

D: TRBD1; J: TRBJ1-3; V: TRBV6-5; size: NA; CDR3: CASSYSRRGTGAGNTIYF; DNA: TGTGCCAGCAGTTACTCGAGGAGAGGGACAGGGGCTGGAAACACCATATATTTT
D: TRBD1; J: TRBJ1-5; V: TRBV7-9; size: many; CDR3: CASSLSRQGLNQPQHF; DNA: TGTGCCAGCAGCTTATCGCGACAGGGCCTTAATCAGCCCCAGCATTTT
D: NA; J: TRBJ2-1; V: TRBV4-3; size: NA; CDR3: CASSQVGGWEQFF; DNA: TGCGCCAGCAGCCAAGTAGGGGGTTGGGAGCAGTTCTTC
D: NA; J: TRBJ1-1; V: TRBV7-9; size: few; CDR3: CASSPSRGANTEAFF; DNA: TGTGCCAGCAGCCCGTCGAGGGGAGCGAACACTGAAGCTTTCTTT
D: NA; J: TRBJ1-5; V: TRBV7-2; size: many; CDR3: CASSLGRNSNQPQHF; DNA: TGTGCCAGCAGCTTAGGGCGGAATAGCAATCAGCCCCAGCATTTT
D: TRBD2; J: TRBJ2-3; V: TRBV28; size: NA; CDR3: CASSFGGVTDTQYF; DNA: TGTGCCAGCAGTTTCGGGGGGGTCACAGATACGCAGTATTTT
D: NA; J: TRBJ2-5; V: TRBV28; size: NA; CDR3: CASSLYRQETQYF; DNA: TGTGCCAGCAGTTTATACAGGCAAGAGACCCAGTACTTC
D: NA; J: TRBJ1-4; V: TRBV7-2; size: NA; CDR3: CASSRSDLNEKLFF; DNA: TGTGCCAGCAGCCGTAGCGACCTTAATGAAAAACTGTTTTTT
D: TRBD1; J: TRBJ2-2; V: TRBV14; size: once; CDR3: CASSQTGSGELFF; DNA: TGTGCCAGCAGCCAGACAGGGTCCGGGGAGCTGTTTTTT
D: NA; J: TRBJ1-1; V: TRBV4-1; size: NA; CDR3: CASSQRGGQTTEAFF; DNA: TGCGCCAGCAGCCAAAGGGGAGGACAGACCACTGAAGCTTTCTTT
D: TRBD2; J: TRBJ2-3; V: TRBV12-3/TRBV12-4; size: NA; CDR3: CASSLGLAGTDTQYF; DNA: TGTGCCAGCAGTTTAGGACTAGCGGGCACAGATACGCAGTATTTT
D: NA; J: TRBJ1-1; V: TRBV6-5; size: few; CDR3: CASSYSAGLDTEAFF; DNA: TGTGCCAGCAGTTACTCGGCGGGTTTGGACACTGAAGCTTTCTTT
D: NA; J: TRBJ2-7; V: TRBV29-1; size: few; CDR3: CSVEARSGRYSYEQYF; DNA: TGCAGCGTTGAAGCCAGAAGCGGGCGGTACTCCTACGAGCAGTACTTC
D: NA; J: TRBJ2-1; V: TRBV6-4; size: NA; CDR3: CASSDGGGNEQFF; DNA: TGTGCCAGCAGTGATGGTGGGGGGAATGAGCAGTTCTTC
D: NA; J: TRBJ1-1; V: TRBV7-8; size: NA; CDR3: CASSLGGETEAFF; DNA: TGTGCCAGCAGCTTAGGAGGGGAAACTGAAGCTTTCTTT
D: TRBD1; J: TRBJ2-3; V: TRBV12-3/TRBV12-4; size: NA; CDR3: CASSTGLGTASTDTQYF; DNA: TGTGCCAGCAGTACCGGCCTCGGGACAGCTAGCACAGATACGCAGTATTTT
D: NA; J: TRBJ1-2; V: TRBV20-1; size: few; CDR3: CSAQAPGNYGYTF; DNA: TGCAGTGCCCAAGCCCCGGGAAACTATGGCTACACCTTC
D: TRBD1; J: TRBJ2-3; V: TRBV14; size: few; CDR3: CASSQNRGYTDTQYF; DNA: TGTGCCAGCAGCCAAAACAGGGGGTACACAGATACGCAGTATTTT
D: TRBD2; J: TRBJ2-2; V: TRBV7-9; size: few; CDR3: CASSPRGGYTGELFF; DNA: TGTGCCAGCAGCCCCCGGGGGGGCTACACCGGGGAGCTGTTTTTT
D: NA; J: TRBJ1-2; V: TRBV7-9; size: NA; CDR3: CASSSAASRLIGYTF; DNA: TGTGCCAGCAGCTCGGCGGCGTCGAGGCTAATTGGCTACACCTTC
D: TRBD2; J: TRBJ2-3; V: TRBV7-8; size: NA; CDR3: CASTTGGEGDTQYF; DNA: TGTGCCAGCACCACCGGGGGGGAGGGCGATACGCAGTATTTT
D: NA; J: TRBJ1-2; V: TRBV7-2; size: NA; CDR3: CACRAESYGYTF; DNA: TGTGCCTGCAGGGCAGAGTCTTATGGCTACACCTTC
D: TRBD1; J: TRBJ2-1; V: TRBV28; size: NA; CDR3: CASSLTGTGGLDEQFF; DNA: TGTGCCAGCAGTTTAACCGGGACAGGGGGCTTAGATGAGCAGTTCTTC
D: NA; J: TRBJ2-1; V: TRBV6-2/TRBV6-3; size: NA; CDR3: CASSYYGGADEQFF; DNA: TGTGCCAGCAGTTACTATGGAGGGGCGGATGAGCAGTTCTTC
D: TRBD2; J: TRBJ2-1; V: TRBV29-1; size: NA; CDR3: CSVDRGLRGATYNEQFF; DNA: TGCAGCGTTGACCGAGGGCTGCGGGGGGCTACCTACAATGAGCAGTTCTTC
D: NA; J: TRBJ2-1; V: TRBV28; size: NA; CDR3: CASSGAIDRSYNEQFF; DNA: TGTGCCAGCAGTGGAGCAATAGACAGATCCTACAATGAGCAGTTCTTC